Described below is a single T cell receptor (beta chain) sequence and its context. How the authors handled the data: Researchers report that nucleated cell counts were estimated from reference gene primer amplification. Libraries were prepared by immunoSEQ multiplex PCR; TCRdb keeps only in-frame clonotypes and omits some of them. The V and J calls and clone size come from that table; D and trimming were worked out from the DNA. Here the sample spans approximately 140,000 clones, roughly 80% being singletons. The sample comes from a study of blood T cell repertoires in COVID-19. Study background: From T cells, B-cell-depleted T cells, or PBMCs came the material, which was cDNA or gDNA.

This CDR3 has 13 residues. Germline loops: CDR1 MNHEY, CDR2 SMNVEV (reference sequence). Deletions cut 3 bases from V and 6 bases from J, with 11 bases between. This chain joins TRBV27 and TRBJ1-2; a possible D gene is TRBD1 (6 bases). The sequence came from a woman of 80 years or more with acute or convalescent COVID-19. Sequences were obtained from peripheral blood. CDR3 residues: CASSFAQGNGYTF. In DNA form, the CDR3 reads TGTGCCAGCAGTTTTGCCCAGGGGAATGGCTACACCTTC.